This TCR beta chain came from a study of T cells expressing NK-cell markers. Study in general: Each TCR beta repertoire originated in sorted T cells that were CD3+CD56+NKG2C+, CD3+CD56+NKG2C- or CD3+CD56-NKG2C+.

What made the TCR beta cDNA was 5'RACE template switching with UMIs. From the 5' RACE reads, TCRdb lists one entry per CDR3 protein and no DNA. The ten most abundant clones cover about 5.2% of a sample with approximately 380,000 distinct CDR3 sequences. Per the germline V gene, CDR1 is MGHRA and CDR2 is YSYEKL. CDR3 length: 19 residues. This receptor was obtained from a man aged 18 to 69 in good health. The sequencing sample was made of blood T cells: a sorted CD56 or NKG2C T cell subset, CD4+ or CD8+ T cells, or bulk PBMC T cells (not recorded which). This sequence joins TRBV4-1 and TRBJ2-1; the D call of TRBD2 rests on TCRdb alone, since no DNA is present to check it. The CDR3 sequence is CASSQELRGGRSLYNEQFF.